This T cell receptor beta chain was sequenced in a study of neurological immune-mediated disorders. Whole-study results and caveats: No sharing of CDR3 amino acid sequences was observed among expanded clones across subjects, suggesting private repertoires in all groups.

This clonotype was seen at least ten times. Its target is not known. Germline assignment: CDR1 MNHEY and CDR2 SVGEGT. V trimming: 2 bases; J trimming: 3 bases; junction bases outside the gene matches: 3. This CDR3 region has 15 residues. TCRdb reanalysed the 5' RACE reads using MiXCR and keeps one entry per CDR3 protein. The repertoire holds about 120,000 distinct CDR3 sequences, with roughly 3.2% as singletons. The genes are TRBV6-2 or TRBV6-3 and TRBJ1-5, with 8 positions matching TRBD1. The sequence came from a woman aged 25 to 39 with multiple sclerosis. Sequenced: PBMCs. In nucleotides, the CDR3 is TGTGCCAGCAGTTACCGACAGGGGATCAATCAGCCCCAGCATTTT. This encodes CASSYRQGINQPQHF.